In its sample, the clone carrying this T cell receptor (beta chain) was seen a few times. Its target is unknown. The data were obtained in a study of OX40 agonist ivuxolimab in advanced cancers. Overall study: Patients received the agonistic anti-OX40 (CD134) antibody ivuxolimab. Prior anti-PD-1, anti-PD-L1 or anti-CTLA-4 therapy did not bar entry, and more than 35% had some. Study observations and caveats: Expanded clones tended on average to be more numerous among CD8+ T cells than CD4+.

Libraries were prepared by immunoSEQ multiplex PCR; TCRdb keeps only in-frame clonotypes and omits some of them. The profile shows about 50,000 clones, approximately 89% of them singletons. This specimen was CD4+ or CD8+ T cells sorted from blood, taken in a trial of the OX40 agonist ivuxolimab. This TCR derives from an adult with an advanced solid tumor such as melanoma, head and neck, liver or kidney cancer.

The CDR3 sequence: CASSPELGGPGEQYF. CDR3 nucleotides: TGTGCCAGCAGCCCCGAGTTGGGGGGGCCGGGCGAGCAGTACTTC. The V and J genes are TRBV7-9 and TRBJ2-7; D might be TRBD2 (7 bases). CDR1 is SEHNR and CDR2 is FQNEAQ in the germline V gene (reference sequence). With 5 bases removed from V and 6 bases from J, the gap between germline ends came to 20 bases. The CDR3 totals 15 residues.